A selection of T cell receptor beta chains follows, all from one sample in a study of CD8+ T cells in alopecia areata. Here immunoSEQ multiplex PCR was the method, and the copy in TCRdb shows in-frame clones only, minus some. The table has 35,000 to 45,000 clones, roughly 92% seen once. The source material was CD8+ T cells sorted from blood, sampled at week 24, from a patient treated with tofacitinib. The receptors derive from a human donor with alopecia areata. The CDR3 runs from the conserved cysteine through the conserved F or W. D genes are given only for firm matches. Clone size, where shown, is once, few, many, or a class for clones that have expanded.

v_call: TRBV28
d_call: NA
j_call: TRBJ2-1
clone_size: NA
cdr3_nt: TGTGCCAGCAGTTTCTCGGACTGGAACAATGAGCAGTTCTTC
cdr3_aa: CASSFSDWNNEQFF

v_call: TRBV29-1
d_call: TRBD1
j_call: TRBJ2-5
clone_size: NA
cdr3_nt: TGCAGCGTTGAAGTCGGGGCAGGGGGTAAGACCCAGTACTTC
cdr3_aa: CSVEVGAGGKTQYF

v_call: TRBV6-5
d_call: NA
j_call: TRBJ2-2
clone_size: NA
cdr3_nt: TGTGCCAGCAGTTTGAGTTCGAACACCGGGGAGCTGTTTTTT
cdr3_aa: CASSLSSNTGELFF

v_call: TRBV28
d_call: NA
j_call: TRBJ2-7
clone_size: once
cdr3_nt: TGTGCCAGCCGCACGAGAGGGGCCACCTACGAGCAGTACTTC
cdr3_aa: CASRTRGATYEQYF

v_call: TRBV5-1
d_call: NA
j_call: TRBJ2-7
clone_size: NA
cdr3_nt: TGCGCCAGCAGCTTGGGTTACTCCTACGAGCAGTACTTC
cdr3_aa: CASSLGYSYEQYF

v_call: TRBV6-5
d_call: NA
j_call: TRBJ1-1
clone_size: NA
cdr3_nt: TGTGCCAGCACGGGTGGAGGACTCACTGAAGCTTTCTTT
cdr3_aa: CASTGGGLTEAFF

v_call: TRBV19
d_call: TRBD1
j_call: TRBJ2-7
clone_size: NA
cdr3_nt: TGTGCCAGTAGTATTAGGGACAGCCTCTACGAGCAGTACTTC
cdr3_aa: CASSIRDSLYEQYF

v_call: TRBV27
d_call: NA
j_call: TRBJ2-7
clone_size: NA
cdr3_nt: TGTGCCAGCAGTTTAAGGGACACCTCGGGCTACGAGCAGTACTTC
cdr3_aa: CASSLRDTSGYEQYF

v_call: TRBV4-3
d_call: TRBD2
j_call: TRBJ2-3
clone_size: NA
cdr3_nt: TGCGCCAGCAGCCAAGATCGGTGGACTAGCGGGGGGGGCAGTAAAACAGATACGCAGTATTTT
cdr3_aa: CASSQDRWTSGGGSKTDTQYF

v_call: TRBV9
d_call: NA
j_call: TRBJ2-7
clone_size: NA
cdr3_nt: TGTGCCAGCAGCCCCGCCGGGACATCTTACGAGCAGTACTTC
cdr3_aa: CASSPAGTSYEQYF

v_call: TRBV5-1
d_call: NA
j_call: TRBJ1-2
clone_size: once
cdr3_nt: TGCGCCAGCAGCTCGATAGGGGGGACTAACTATGGCTACACCTTC
cdr3_aa: CASSSIGGTNYGYTF

v_call: TRBV10-2
d_call: NA
j_call: TRBJ2-3
clone_size: NA
cdr3_nt: TGCGCCAGCCGGGTTTACGCGGATACGCAGTATTTT
cdr3_aa: CASRVYADTQYF

v_call: TRBV11-2
d_call: NA
j_call: TRBJ2-2
clone_size: NA
cdr3_nt: TGTGCCAGCAGCTTAAGGAGGGATACGAACACCGGGGAGCTGTTTTTT
cdr3_aa: CASSLRRDTNTGELFF

v_call: TRBV7-9
d_call: NA
j_call: TRBJ2-3
clone_size: NA
cdr3_nt: TGTGCCAGCAGCTTAGGTGACGGGGGCGCAGATACGCAGTATTTT
cdr3_aa: CASSLGDGGADTQYF